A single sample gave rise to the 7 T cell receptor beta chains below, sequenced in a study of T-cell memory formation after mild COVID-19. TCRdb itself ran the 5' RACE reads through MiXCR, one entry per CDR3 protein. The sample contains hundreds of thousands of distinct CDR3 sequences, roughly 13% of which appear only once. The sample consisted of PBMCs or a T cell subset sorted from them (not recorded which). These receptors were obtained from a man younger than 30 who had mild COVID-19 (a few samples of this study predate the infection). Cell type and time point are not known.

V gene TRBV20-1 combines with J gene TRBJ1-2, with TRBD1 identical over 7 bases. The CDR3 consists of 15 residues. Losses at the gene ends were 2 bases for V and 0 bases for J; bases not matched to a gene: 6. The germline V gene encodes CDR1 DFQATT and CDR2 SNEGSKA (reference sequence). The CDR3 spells CSARNRGEPNYGYTF. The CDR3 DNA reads TGCAGTGCTAGAAACAGGGGAGAGCCTAACTATGGCTACACCTTC.

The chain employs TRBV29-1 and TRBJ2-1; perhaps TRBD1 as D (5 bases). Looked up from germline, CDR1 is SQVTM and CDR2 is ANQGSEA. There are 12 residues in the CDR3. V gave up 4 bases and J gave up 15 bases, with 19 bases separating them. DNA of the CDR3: TGCAGCGTTGCAGATCGCAGGGCCAATGGGTTCTTC. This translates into CSVADRRANGFF.

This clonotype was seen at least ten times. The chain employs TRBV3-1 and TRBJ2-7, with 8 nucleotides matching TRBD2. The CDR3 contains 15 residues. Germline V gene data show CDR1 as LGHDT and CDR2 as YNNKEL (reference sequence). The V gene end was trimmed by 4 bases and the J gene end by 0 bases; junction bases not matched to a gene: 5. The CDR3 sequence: CASSLGLATSYEQYF. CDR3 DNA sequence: TGTGCCAGCAGCCTTGGACTAGCCACCTCCTACGAGCAGTACTTC.

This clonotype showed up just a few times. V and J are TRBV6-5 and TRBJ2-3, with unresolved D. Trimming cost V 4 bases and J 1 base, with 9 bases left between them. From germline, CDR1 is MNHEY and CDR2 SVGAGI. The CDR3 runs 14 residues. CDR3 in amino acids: CASSSAARTDTQYF. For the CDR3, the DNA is TGTGCCAGCAGTTCTGCGGCGCGCACAGATACGCAGTATTTT.

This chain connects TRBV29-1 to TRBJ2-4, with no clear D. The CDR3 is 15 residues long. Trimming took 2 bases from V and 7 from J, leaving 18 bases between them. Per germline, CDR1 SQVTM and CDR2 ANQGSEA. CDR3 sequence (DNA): TGCAGCGTTGAACTGGGTTTGCGCCAGTCGAACATTCAGTACTTC. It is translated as CSVELGLRQSNIQYF.

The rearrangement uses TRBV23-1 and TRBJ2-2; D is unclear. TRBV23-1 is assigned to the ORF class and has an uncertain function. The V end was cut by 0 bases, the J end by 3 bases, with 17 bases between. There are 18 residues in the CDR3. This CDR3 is CASSQSLLNTEDTGELFF. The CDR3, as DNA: TGCGCCAGCAGTCAATCCCTGCTGAACACAGAAGACACCGGGGAGCTGTTTTTT.

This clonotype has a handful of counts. The CDR3 bases are TGCAGTGATCCGAACGGGGGCCAAGAGACCCAGTACTTC. Translating it yields CSDPNGGQETQYF. The chain carries TRBV20-1 and TRBJ2-5; the D gene is possibly TRBD2 (6 bases). This CDR3 comprises 13 residues. Germline V gene lookup returns CDR1 DFQATT and CDR2 SNEGSKA (reference sequence). Trimming cost V 7 bases and J 1 base, with 13 bases left between them.